The 12 T cell receptor beta chains below all came from one sample that was sequenced in a study of response to subunit inactivated influenza vaccine. One entry per CDR3 protein, called by TCRdb with MiXCR from the RT-PCR reads. Of just under 250,000 distinct CDR3 sequences in the sample, 9% to 15% are singletons; the top ten hold roughly 7.7%. The sequencing used non-naive T cells sorted from PBMCs, collected around two weeks before vaccination. The receptors originated from a man aged 50-59 years who received an inactivated influenza vaccine.

This clonotype was observed a few times. The chain couples TRBV15 to TRBJ1-3; D is undetermined. CDR3 size: 16 residues. Germline CDR1 reads LNHNV; CDR2 reads YYDKDF (reference sequence). V was shortened by 0 bases and J by 0 bases, with 9 bases between the two germline ends. The CDR3 sequence: CATSRDLGSSGNTIYF. DNA of the CDR3: TGTGCCACCAGCAGAGACCTGGGGTCCTCTGGAAACACCATATATTTT.

This chain uses TRBV20-1 with TRBJ1-1; tentatively, D is TRBD1 (5 bases). V lost 4 bases and J 5 bases, leaving 17 bases between the germline ends. This CDR3 is built from 14 residues. CDR1 and CDR2 (germline): DFQATT, SNEGSKA (reference sequence). CDR3 in DNA: TGCAGTGCTATTGCCCAGGGTCGAAGGACTGAAGCTTTCTTT. It encodes CSAIAQGRRTEAFF.

This clonotype has only a few counts. The chain employs TRBV12-3 or TRBV12-4 and TRBJ1-6, with a weak D call TRBD1 (5 bases). V was shortened by 5 bases and J by 5 bases, with 13 bases between the two germline ends. This CDR3 has 15 residues. The CDR3 loop is CASSTSGRNNSPLHF. The CDR3 bases are TGTGCCAGCAGTACCTCGGGACGCAATAATTCACCCCTCCACTTT.

The V and J genes are TRBV18 and TRBJ2-2; perhaps TRBD2 as D (6 bases). Germline loops: CDR1 KGHSH, CDR2 LQKENI. The CDR3 has 17 residues. Trimming cost V 1 base and J 0 bases, with 12 bases left between them. The CDR3 is CASSPLKGTANTGELFF. The CDR3 nucleotides read TGTGCCAGCTCACCACTTAAAGGGACTGCGAACACCGGGGAGCTGTTTTTT.

This clonotype has just a few counts. One end of the junction fails to match germline, which may point to a read error. J is TRBJ2-1 and V is TRBV20-1, with TRBD2 identical over 8 bases. Germline-derived CDR1 and CDR2 are DFQATT and SNEGSKA (reference sequence). The CDR3 has 17 residues. CDR3 protein: CCARDLRRGVSYNEQFF. Here the CDR3 DNA reads TGCTGTGCTAGAGATCTAAGGCGGGGGGTCTCCTACAATGAGCAGTTCTTC.

This clonotype was counted only a few times. This chain joins TRBV5-1 and TRBJ1-1; a possible D gene is TRBD1 (5 bases). The CDR3 contains 15 residues. CDR1 and CDR2 from the germline V gene are SGHRS and YFSETQ. V was clipped by 4 bases and J by 5 bases, with 18 bases between them. The CDR3 coding sequence is TGCGCCAGCAGCCGGCACGGGGCGGAGGGTACTGAAGCTTTCTTT. This sequence encodes CASSRHGAEGTEAFF.

The CDR3, as DNA: TGCAGCGTTGCCTCTACAGGGCGGCACTATGGCTACACCTTC. This encodes CSVASTGRHYGYTF. The genes are TRBV29-1 and TRBJ1-2; the D gene is possibly TRBD1 (6 bases). Trimming took 4 bases from V and 3 from J, leaving 15 bases between them. The CDR3 contains 14 residues. Germline CDR1 reads SQVTM; CDR2 reads ANQGSEA.

This clonotype was recorded a few times. V and J are TRBV20-1 and TRBJ1-4; a possible D gene is TRBD1 (5 bases). This CDR3 comprises 13 residues. Trimming took 2 bases from V and 4 from J, leaving 8 bases between them. The germline CDR1 and CDR2 sequences are DFQATT and SNEGSKA (reference sequence). The CDR3 DNA follows: TGCAGTGCTAGAACAGGAGTTAATGAAAAACTGTTTTTT. As protein: CSARTGVNEKLFF.

This clonotype was counted a few times. The CDR3 protein is CSATSLRQASTDTQYF. CDR3 in DNA: TGCAGTGCTACTTCTTTGCGACAGGCTAGCACAGATACGCAGTATTTT. The gene calls are TRBV20-1 and TRBJ2-3, with D perhaps matching TRBD1 (6 bases). CDR3 size: 16 residues. Trimming shortened V by 4 bases and J by 0 bases, and 17 bases separated the two germline ends. Germline CDR1 reads DFQATT; CDR2 reads SNEGSKA (reference sequence).

This clonotype has only a few counts. This may be a read error, as it is one base from a much larger clone. The chain links TRBV7-8 to TRBJ2-2; TRBD2 matches 13 bases. V trimming: 8 bases; J trimming: 7 bases; junction bases outside the gene matches: 16. The CDR3 runs 18 residues. Germline CDR1 and CDR2: SGHVS and FQNEAQ. The CDR3 spells CASALRRQLAGGHGELFF. The CDR3 DNA follows: TGTGCCAGCGCCCTAAGAAGACAACTAGCGGGGGGGCACGGGGAGCTGTTTTTT.

The V and J genes are TRBV27 and TRBJ2-3; 8 nucleotides align to TRBD1. V dropped 5 bases and J dropped 2; count of bases not matched to a gene: 12. CDR1 is MNHEY and CDR2 is SMNVEV in the germline V gene (reference sequence). The length of the CDR3 is 17 residues. The CDR3 here is CASSTHWGQADTDTQYF. The CDR3 nucleotides are TGTGCCAGCAGTACCCATTGGGGACAGGCAGACACAGATACGCAGTATTTT.

The table lists this clonotype with a few counts. J is TRBJ2-3 and V is TRBV12-3 or TRBV12-4; TRBD1 or TRBD2 may be the D gene (5 bases each). Trimming pared 8 bases from V and 4 bases from J, leaving 10 bases between. The CDR3 runs 12 residues. The CDR3 is CASVGTADTQYF. In nucleotides, the CDR3 is TGTGCCAGCGTCGGGACGGCAGATACGCAGTATTTT.